This TCR beta chain was captured by sequencing in a study of T cell changes during pregnancy in multiple sclerosis. The length of the CDR3 is 16 residues. With 4 bases removed from V and 2 bases from J, the gap between germline ends came to 17 bases. In germline, CDR1 is MGHRA, CDR2 YSYEKL. The table came from immunoSEQ multiplex PCR; TCRdb's copy has only in-frame clones and leaves some out. Of fewer than 100,000 clones in the sample, about 89% were seen once. The rearrangement uses TRBV4-1 and TRBJ1-2, with a possible D match to TRBD1 (5 bases). This TCR was sampled from a female donor with multiple sclerosis, enrolled in a pregnancy study. Sequenced material: peripheral blood, taken before pregnancy. The CDR3 bases are TGCGCCAGCAGCCCGACCTTAGGGGCGAGAAACTATGGCTACACCTTC. This gives the protein CASSPTLGARNYGYTF.